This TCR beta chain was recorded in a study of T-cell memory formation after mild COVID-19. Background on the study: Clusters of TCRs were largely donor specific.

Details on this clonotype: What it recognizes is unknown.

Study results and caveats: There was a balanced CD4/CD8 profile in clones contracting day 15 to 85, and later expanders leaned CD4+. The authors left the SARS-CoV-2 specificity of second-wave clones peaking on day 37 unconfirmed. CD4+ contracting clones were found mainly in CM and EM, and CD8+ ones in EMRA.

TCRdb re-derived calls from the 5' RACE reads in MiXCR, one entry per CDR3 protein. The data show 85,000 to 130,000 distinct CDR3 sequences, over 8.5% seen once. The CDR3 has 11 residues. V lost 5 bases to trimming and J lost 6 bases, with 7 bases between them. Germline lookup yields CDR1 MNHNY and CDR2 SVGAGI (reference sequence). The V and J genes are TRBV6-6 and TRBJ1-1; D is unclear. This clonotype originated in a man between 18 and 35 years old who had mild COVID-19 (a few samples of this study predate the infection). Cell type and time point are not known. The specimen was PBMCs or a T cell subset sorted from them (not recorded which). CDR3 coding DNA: TGTGCCAGCAGTATTGTTCCTGAAGCTTTCTTT. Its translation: CASSIVPEAFF.